Below are 3 T cell receptor beta chains sequenced from a single sample in a study of cytomegalovirus exposure and HLA in healthy donors. The PCR ran on 60 Vbeta and 13 Jbeta primers. The method was immunoSEQ multiplex PCR; TCRdb's version includes in-frame clones alone and lacks a portion of them. Of around 140,000 clones in the sample, approximately 84% are singletons; the top ten hold roughly 9.9%. Sequenced: PBMCs. These receptors were taken from a woman aged 55 to 70 in good health and CMV-seropositive.

This rearrangement joins TRBV7-8 to TRBJ2-5, with D perhaps matching TRBD2 (7 bases). The J call may be wrong; the DNA end is better matched by TRBJ2-7. Germline lookup yields CDR1 SGHVS and CDR2 FQNEAQ. This CDR3 has 18 residues. The CDR3: CASSLRLIGGGLSYEQYF. CDR3 DNA sequence: TGTGCCAGCAGCTTAAGACTAATAGGGGGGGGGCTTTCCTACGAGCAGTACTTC.

The CDR3 spells CASSFPQGASYEQYF. The CDR3 nucleotides read TGTGCCAGCAGTTTCCCACAGGGAGCCTCCTACGAGCAGTACTTC. The chain couples TRBV28 to TRBJ2-7; tentative D call: TRBD1 (6 bases). V lost 3 bases, J lost 0 bases, and 12 bases lay in between. CDR3 length: 15 residues. Per the germline V gene, CDR1 is MDHEN and CDR2 is SYDVKM.

This chain uses TRBV10-3 with TRBJ2-5; 7 positions agree with TRBD2. This CDR3 is built from 14 residues. J gave up 2 bases and V 4 bases, and 4 bases lay outside the gene matches. Germline V gives CDR1 ENHRY, CDR2 SYGVKD. The CDR3 coding sequence is TGTGCCATCAGTGTTTCTAGCGGTCAAGAGACCCAGTACTTC. Amino acid sequence: CAISVSSGQETQYF.